Below, 12 T cell receptor beta chains from the same sample are listed, as sequenced in a study of early T cells in non-severe SARS-CoV-2 infection. TCRdb independently ran MiXCR on the 5' RACE reads; one entry per CDR3 protein. This table holds tens of thousands of distinct CDR3 sequences, 4.5% to 7.5% found once. Source material: whole blood. The receptors derive from an adult who was a healthcare worker with PCR-confirmed SARS-CoV-2 infection or an uninfected control (not recorded which).

This clonotype is deemed medium-sized. The chain couples TRBV29-1 to TRBJ2-1; D remains unclear. The CDR3 has 12 amino acids. The germline V gene has CDR1 SQVTM and CDR2 ANQGSEA. V lost 3 bases, J lost 4 bases, and 7 bases lay in between. CDR3 region: CSVDPTYNEQFF. CDR3 sequence (DNA): TGCAGCGTTGACCCAACGTACAATGAGCAGTTCTTC.

This clonotype has a handful of counts. This chain uses TRBV27 with TRBJ2-7; TRBD2 matches 11 bases. From germline, CDR1 is MNHEY and CDR2 SMNVEV (reference sequence). The CDR3 has 13 residues. V shed 4 bases, J shed 4 bases, and the junction held 0 bases outside the gene matches. DNA for the CDR3: TGTGCCAGCAGTTGGACTAGCGGGTACGAGCAGTACTTC. Protein: CASSWTSGYEQYF.

The chain carries TRBV5-4 and TRBJ2-5; 7 nucleotides align to TRBD1. The CDR3 loop spans 15 amino acids. The V and J ends lost 0 bases and 2 bases, in that order; junction bases with no gene match: 4. Germline CDR1 SGHNT, CDR2 YYREEE (reference sequence). The CDR3 coding sequence is TGTGCCAGCAGCTTGGGGGACAGTCTTCAAGAGACCCAGTACTTC. It codes for CASSLGDSLQETQYF.

This clonotype was seen ten or more times. The rearrangement joins TRBV30 to TRBJ2-7; 9 nucleotides match TRBD1. The CDR3 is 16 residues long. V shed 3 bases and J 3 bases; nucleotides not matched to a gene: 12. Germline CDR1 GTSNPN, CDR2 SVGIG (reference sequence). The DNA of the CDR3 is TGTGCCTGGAGCGGGGACAGGGAGCGGGTTCACTACGAGCAGTACTTC. Protein sequence: CAWSGDRERVHYEQYF.

This clonotype showed up just a few times. The chain couples TRBV5-4 to TRBJ1-6; no reliable D call. Germline CDR1 reads SGHNT; CDR2 reads YYREEE (reference sequence). This CDR3 region has 13 residues. V was pared by 0 bases and J by 7 bases, with 5 bases between. CDR3 amino acids: CASSLDRNSPLHF. DNA of the CDR3: TGTGCCAGCAGCTTGGACAGAAATTCACCCCTCCACTTT. The variable domain in full, completed from reference TRBV5-4 and TRBJ1-6, reads ETGVTQSPTHLIKTRGQQVTLRCSSQSGHNTVSWYQQALGQGPQFIFQYYREEENGRGNFPPRFSGLQFPNYSSELNVNALELDDSALYLCASSLDRNSPLHFGNGTRLTVT.

This clonotype was seen many times. J is TRBJ2-1 and V is TRBV20-1; D call uncertain. Germline V gene data show CDR1 as DFQATT and CDR2 as SNEGSKA (reference sequence). The V and J ends lost 6 bases and 0 bases respectively, with 15 bases between them. The CDR3 contains 15 residues. In nucleotides, the CDR3 is TGCAGTGCAACCGTGGCCTCCACCTCCTACAATGAGCAGTTCTTC. Protein product: CSATVASTSYNEQFF.

This clonotype was counted at least ten times. The rearrangement links TRBV7-8 to TRBJ1-1, with a weak D call TRBD1 (6 bases). Germline V CDR1 and CDR2: SGHVS, FQNEAQ. The CDR3 spans 15 residues. Trimming removed 1 base at V and 1 base at J, with 10 bases between. CDR3 sequence (DNA): TGTGCCAGCAGCTTAGACGCAGGGGCGAACACTGAAGCTTTCTTT. It yields the protein CASSLDAGANTEAFF.

This clonotype was counted many times. The chain is built from TRBV28 and TRBJ1-4, with 7 bases identical to TRBD1. Per germline, CDR1 MDHEN and CDR2 SYDVKM. The CDR3 runs to 15 residues. J gave up 7 bases and V 4 bases, and 9 bases lay outside the gene matches. Here the CDR3 DNA reads TGTGCCAGCAGTTCCCCGGGGCAGGGGGGTGAAAAACTGTTTTTT. This sequence encodes CASSSPGQGGEKLFF.

This clonotype has only a few counts. The rearrangement uses TRBV28 and TRBJ2-1; D ambiguous. Trimming took 7 bases from V and 8 from J, leaving 15 bases between them. The CDR3 runs 13 residues. In germline, CDR1 is MDHEN, CDR2 SYDVKM. The CDR3 region has the DNA TGTGCCAGCACTCCCGTAGTACCCGATGAGCAGTTCTTC. The encoded protein is CASTPVVPDEQFF.

This clonotype was detected ten times or more. The genes are TRBV25-1 and TRBJ1-5, with D perhaps matching TRBD1 (6 bases). V dropped 1 base and J dropped 1 base, with 11 bases sitting between them. The germline CDR1 and CDR2 sequences are MGHDK and SYGVNS. This CDR3 is 16 amino acids long. The CDR3 protein is CASSESGGGSNQPQHF. The CDR3 bases are TGTGCCAGCAGTGAATCCGGGGGCGGGAGCAATCAGCCCCAGCATTTT.

This chain uses TRBV4-2 with TRBJ2-5; the D gene could be TRBD1 or TRBD2 (5 bases each). V was trimmed by 0 bases and J by 4 bases, leaving 15 bases between them. Germline-derived CDR1 and CDR2 are LGHNA and YNFKEQ. The CDR3 is 16 amino acids. The CDR3 DNA is TGTGCCAGCAGCCAAGAAATCGGGGACGGGTCAGAGACCCAGTACTTC. It specifies CASSQEIGDGSETQYF.

Concerning this clonotype itself: A much larger clone differs by one base, so this may be a read error. The rearrangement links TRBV4-1 to TRBJ2-3, with TRBD1 matching over 12 bases. Unmatched junction bases numbered 9, after V lost 4 bases and J lost 4 bases. The CDR3 totals 17 residues. The germline V gene has CDR1 MGHRA and CDR2 YSYEKL. As DNA, the CDR3 is TGCGCCAGCAGCCGAGATTGGGGGACAGGGGGCGCAGATACGCAGTATTTT. This encodes CASSRDWGTGGADTQYF.